Listed here are 27 T cell receptor beta chains from one sample, sequenced in a study. TCRdb re-derived calls from the RT-PCR reads in MiXCR, one entry per CDR3 protein. The sample lists about 680,000 distinct CDR3 sequences, 13% to 15% seen once, with just over 3.5% in the top ten. Sample: memory CD4+ T cells from blood. The receptors shown here come from a female donor in good health, serving as a healthy control.

This clonotype was observed at least ten times. V gene TRBV9 combines with J gene TRBJ2-1; no definite D call. This CDR3 is built from 15 residues. The V gene lost 4 bases and the J gene lost 0 bases, with 11 bases spanning the gap. Germline lookup yields CDR1 SGDLS and CDR2 YYNGEE. The CDR3 reads CASSPHLSSYNEQFF. The DNA for the CDR3 is TGTGCCAGCAGCCCACACTTGAGCTCCTACAATGAGCAGTTCTTC. Together with reference TRBV9 and TRBJ2-1, the CDR3 gives the full variable domain: DSGVTQTPKHLITATGQRVTLRCSPRSGDLSVYWYQQSLDQGLQFLIQYYNGEERAKGNILERFSAQQFPDLHSELNLSSLELGDSALYFCASSPHLSSYNEQFFGPGTRLTVL.

This clonotype has a handful of counts. The chain joins TRBV20-1 to TRBJ1-1, with D possibly being TRBD1 (6 bases). Trimming removed 2 bases at V and 4 bases at J, with 14 bases between. This CDR3 region has 14 residues. Germline V gene sequence: CDR1 DFQATT, CDR2 SNEGSKA (reference sequence). The DNA for the CDR3 is TGCAGTGCTAGACTTCAGGGGTCCCCCACTGAAGCTTTCTTT. This sequence encodes CSARLQGSPTEAFF.

V and J are TRBV7-9 and TRBJ2-1; 7 bases match TRBD2. The CDR3 has 12 residues. Germline CDR1 is SEHNR and CDR2 is FQNEAQ (reference sequence). The trim removed 2 bases at V and 11 bases at J, leaving 3 bases unmatched. The DNA of the CDR3 is TGTGCCAGCAGCTTACCGGGGGGAAAGCAGTTCTTC. This gives the protein CASSLPGGKQFF.

This clonotype was seen only a few times. The rearrangement uses TRBV7-2 and TRBJ1-4; 9 positions match TRBD1. J was trimmed by 8 bases and V by 5 bases; bases with no gene match: 6. The germline CDR1 and CDR2 sequences are SGHTA and FQGNSA. This CDR3 has 14 residues. The CDR3, as DNA: TGTGCCAGCAGCCCCGACAGGGGGAGCGAAAAACTGTTTTTT. Amino acids: CASSPDRGSEKLFF.

The rearrangement uses TRBV5-1 and TRBJ1-2; 7 bases map to TRBD1. The CDR3 consists of 15 residues. The V gene's germline CDR1 is SGHRS and CDR2 YFSETQ. With 2 bases clipped from V and 5 bases from J, the junction kept 9 bases outside the gene matches. CDR3 in amino acids: CASSLDRADIYGYTF. CDR3 nucleotide sequence: TGCGCCAGCAGCTTAGACAGGGCTGACATATATGGCTACACCTTC.

This clonotype was observed a few times. The CDR3 sequence is CASRPGLASGANVLTF. The CDR3 nucleotides are TGTGCCAGCAGACCGGGACTAGCTTCTGGGGCCAACGTCCTGACTTTC. The rearrangement joins TRBV6-5 to TRBJ2-6, with TRBD2 identical over 9 bases. Germline lookup yields CDR1 MNHEY and CDR2 SVGAGI. There are 16 residues in the CDR3. The J segment lost 1 base and the V segment lost 6 bases, leaving 4 bases of the junction unmatched.

The chain uses TRBV3-1 and TRBJ2-1; 7 positions match TRBD1. Trimming at V came to 3 bases and at J to 9 bases, leaving 5 bases not matched to a gene. Germline V gene data show CDR1 as LGHDT and CDR2 as YNNKEL (reference sequence). The CDR3 has 13 residues. CDR3 loop: CASSQQQGSEQFF. The CDR3 DNA is TGTGCCAGCAGCCAGCAACAGGGGTCTGAGCAGTTCTTC.

The V call is TRBV5-1, the J call TRBJ2-2; the D call may be TRBD1 or TRBD2 (5 bases each). Trimming stripped 0 bases from V and 1 base from J, with 10 bases between. Germline CDR1 reads SGHRS; CDR2 reads YFSETQ. This CDR3 is built from 16 residues. The CDR3 sequence: CASSLEGPQNTGELFF. The CDR3 nucleotides are TGCGCCAGCAGCTTGGAGGGACCGCAGAACACCGGGGAGCTGTTTTTT.

This clonotype was counted many times. The chain recombines TRBV5-1 with TRBJ2-3, with D unclear. The ends were cut back, 4 bases at V and 0 bases at J, with 15 bases in the middle. This CDR3 has 16 residues. The germline CDR1 and CDR2 sequences are SGHRS and YFSETQ. CDR3 in DNA: TGCGCCAGCAGCCTGAGTGTGGATTCTAGCACAGATACGCAGTATTTT. Encoded protein: CASSLSVDSSTDTQYF. Variable domain in full (rest from reference TRBV5-1 and TRBJ2-3): KAGVTQTPRYLIKTRGQQVTLSCSPISGHRSVSWYQQTPGQGLQFLFEYFSETQRNKGNFPGRFSGRQFSNSRSEMNVSTLELGDSALYLCASSLSVDSSTDTQYFGPGTRLTVL.

This clonotype came up a few times. The V and J genes are TRBV4-2 and TRBJ2-7; no reliable D call. The germline V and J ends were trimmed by 1 base and 0 bases, with 7 bases remaining between them. Germline loops: CDR1 LGHNA, CDR2 YNFKEQ. The CDR3 spans 14 residues. The CDR3 sequence: CASSQVESSYEQYF. In DNA form, the CDR3 reads TGTGCCAGCAGCCAAGTGGAAAGCTCCTACGAGCAGTACTTC.

The V call is TRBV28, the J call TRBJ1-1; unclear D gene. There are 12 residues in the CDR3. The germline V and J ends were trimmed by 8 bases and 3 bases, with 10 bases remaining between them. In germline, CDR1 is MDHEN, CDR2 SYDVKM. CDR3 DNA: TGTGCCAGCGGACTGCCCCACACTGAAGCTTTCTTT. This codes for CASGLPHTEAFF.

The chain employs TRBV14 and TRBJ2-3; TRBD1 matches 7 bases. Trimming cost V 5 bases and J 1 base; bases outside gene matches: 6. The germline CDR1 and CDR2 sequences are SGHDN and FVKESK. The CDR3 covers 15 residues. DNA of the CDR3: TGTGCCAGCAGCACAGGGGTGGTGGGCACAGATACGCAGTATTTT. It is translated as CASSTGVVGTDTQYF.

CDR3 loop: CASSLTRTLGEQFF. The CDR3 bases are TGTGCCAGCAGCTTAACGAGGACGCTGGGGGAGCAGTTCTTC. V gene TRBV7-3 combines with J gene TRBJ2-1; D is unresolved. The CDR3 runs to 14 residues. Trimming cost V 0 bases and J 10 bases, with 13 bases left between them. Germline CDR1 SGHTA, CDR2 FQGTGA.

CDR3 residues: CAWSDQEGYTF. The CDR3 bases are TGTGCCTGGAGTGACCAGGAGGGCTACACCTTC. The V and J genes are TRBV30 and TRBJ1-2, with D unclear. V was cut by 1 base and J by 8 bases, with 8 bases left in between. Germline V gene data show CDR1 as GTSNPN and CDR2 as SVGIG (reference sequence). CDR3 size: 11 residues.

In this sample, this clonotype turned up a few times. The V gene is TRBV20-1, the J gene TRBJ2-5; TRBD2 matches at 9 bases. CDR1 and CDR2 (germline): DFQATT, SNEGSKA (reference sequence). This CDR3 is built from 15 residues. Unmatched junction bases numbered 7, after V lost 5 bases and J lost 0 bases. In DNA form, the CDR3 reads TGCAGTGCTGCCTCGGCTAGCGGGAACCAAGAGACCCAGTACTTC. The encoded protein is CSAASASGNQETQYF.

This clonotype was found a few times. The chain is built from TRBV4-1 and TRBJ2-6; a possible D gene is TRBD1 (5 bases). The germline V gene encodes CDR1 MGHRA and CDR2 YSYEKL. This CDR3 spans 19 amino acids. V was cut by 4 bases and J by 0 bases, with 19 bases left in between. In DNA form, the CDR3 reads TGCGCCAGCAGCCTCAACAGGCCCAGTGTTTACTCTGGGGCCAACGTCCTGACTTTC. Translated: CASSLNRPSVYSGANVLTF.

This clonotype was recorded a few times. The chain carries TRBV20-1 and TRBJ2-3; D is uncertain. The CDR3 sequence is 13 residues long. Trimming took off 7 bases at V and 6 bases at J, with 17 bases between the two ends. Germline CDR1 is DFQATT and CDR2 is SNEGSKA (reference sequence). The CDR3 DNA sequence: TGCAGTGTCCCCCACGTGCGTGGGGATACGCAGTATTTT. Translated: CSVPHVRGDTQYF.

This clonotype appeared many times. The gene calls are TRBV20-1 and TRBJ2-5; D remains unclear. The CDR3 contains 10 residues. CDR1 and CDR2 (germline): DFQATT, SNEGSKA (reference sequence). Trimming took off 5 bases at V and 7 bases at J, with 8 bases between the two ends. In nucleotides, the CDR3 is TGCAGTGCTCTTACCGGGACCCAGTACTTC. Amino acids: CSALTGTQYF.

This chain joins TRBV24-1 and TRBJ2-5, with 7 positions matching TRBD1. J was trimmed by 4 bases and V by 1 base; bases with no gene match: 5. CDR1 and CDR2 (germline): KGHDR, SFDVKD. This CDR3 is 15 amino acids long. The CDR3 here is CATSDLQGPLETQYF. DNA for the CDR3: TGTGCCACCAGTGATTTACAGGGGCCGCTAGAGACCCAGTACTTC.

This sequence joins TRBV7-2 and TRBJ1-6, with D tentatively TRBD1 (5 bases). Germline loops: CDR1 SGHTA, CDR2 FQGNSA. Between the trimmed V and J ends, which lost 2 bases and 6 bases, there was a span of 17 bases. CDR3 size: 17 residues. The CDR3 region is CASSLTTGLTLNSPLHF. CDR3 DNA sequence: TGTGCCAGCAGCTTAACAACAGGCCTAACCCTTAATTCACCCCTCCACTTT.

The J gene is TRBJ1-1, the V gene TRBV10-3; D is undetermined. V was shortened by 0 bases and J by 6 bases, with 11 bases between the two germline ends. Germline V CDR1 and CDR2: ENHRY, SYGVKD. The CDR3 length is 14 residues. The CDR3 sequence: CAISESGGPAEAFF. CDR3 in DNA: TGTGCCATCAGTGAGTCAGGAGGCCCGGCTGAAGCTTTCTTT.

There are many counts of this clonotype. CDR3 sequence reads: CASSLGWGNEQFF. CDR3 bases: TGCGCCAGCAGCTTGGGCTGGGGTAATGAGCAGTTCTTC. This chain connects TRBV5-1 to TRBJ2-1; D gene unclear. The germline V gene has CDR1 SGHRS and CDR2 YFSETQ. The CDR3 consists of 13 residues. Deletions cut 0 bases from V and 7 bases from J, with 8 bases between.

This clonotype showed up just a few times. The rearrangement uses TRBV5-1 and TRBJ1-2; no definite D call. Germline CDR1 SGHRS, CDR2 YFSETQ. The CDR3 covers 16 residues. The V and J ends lost 0 bases and 4 bases respectively, with 16 bases between them. The CDR3 here is CASSLGLQSKIYGYTF. CDR3 DNA sequence: TGCGCCAGCAGCTTGGGTTTACAGTCGAAGATCTATGGCTACACCTTC. Full variable domain (outside the CDR3, taken from reference TRBV5-1 and TRBJ1-2): KAGVTQTPRYLIKTRGQQVTLSCSPISGHRSVSWYQQTPGQGLQFLFEYFSETQRNKGNFPGRFSGRQFSNSRSEMNVSTLELGDSALYLCASSLGLQSKIYGYTFGSGTRLTVV.

There are a few counts of this clonotype. One junction end disagrees with the germline gene, perhaps due to a read error. The chain links TRBV4-1 to TRBJ1-1; no definite D call. The germline V gene has CDR1 MGHRA and CDR2 YSYEKL. The CDR3 loop spans 15 amino acids. In nucleotides, the CDR3 is TGCGCCAGCAGCCAAGAGCGCACAATGAACTCTGAAGCTTTCTTT. Protein sequence: CASSQERTMNSEAFF.

This sequence joins TRBV20-1 and TRBJ2-2, with 9 positions matching TRBD2. V lost 5 bases to trimming and J lost 5 bases; unmatched junction nucleotides: 18. CDR1 is DFQATT and CDR2 is SNEGSKA in the germline V gene (reference sequence). This CDR3 has 18 amino acids. In DNA, the CDR3 is TGCAGTGCTTCTTCCTCCCTGGGGAGCGGGAGGACGACCGGGGAGCTGTTTTTT. Its protein product is CSASSSLGSGRTTGELFF.

This clonotype turned up a few times. V gene TRBV6-5 combines with J gene TRBJ2-7; 12 bases line up with TRBD2. From germline, CDR1 is MNHEY and CDR2 SVGAGI. The junction had 12 bases not matched to a gene; V was cut back by 0 bases and J by 0 bases. This CDR3 is 20 amino acids long. The CDR3 is CASSYSPPLGLAGSSYEQYF. The DNA of the CDR3 is TGTGCCAGCAGTTACTCCCCTCCACTAGGACTAGCGGGAAGCTCCTACGAGCAGTACTTC.

The V and J genes are TRBV21-1 and TRBJ2-2; no check of the table's D call, TRBD1, against the DNA was made. TRBV21-1 is recorded as a pseudogene. CDR3 length equals 16 residues. In DNA, the CDR3 is TGTGCCAGCAGCAACGACCCCGGGTTCCTCACCGGGGAGCTGTTTTTT. It yields the protein CASSNDPGFLTGELFF.